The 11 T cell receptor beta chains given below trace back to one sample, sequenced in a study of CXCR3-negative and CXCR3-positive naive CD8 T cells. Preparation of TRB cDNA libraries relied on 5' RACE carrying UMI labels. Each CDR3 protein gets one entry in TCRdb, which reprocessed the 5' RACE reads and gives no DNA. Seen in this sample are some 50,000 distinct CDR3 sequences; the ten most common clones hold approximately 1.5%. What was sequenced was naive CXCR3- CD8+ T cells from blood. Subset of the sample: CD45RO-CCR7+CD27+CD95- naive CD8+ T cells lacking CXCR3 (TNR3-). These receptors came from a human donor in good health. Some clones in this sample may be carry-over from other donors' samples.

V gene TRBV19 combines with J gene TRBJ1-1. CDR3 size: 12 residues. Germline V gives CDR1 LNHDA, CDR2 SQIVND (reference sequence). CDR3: CASSIVNTEAFF.

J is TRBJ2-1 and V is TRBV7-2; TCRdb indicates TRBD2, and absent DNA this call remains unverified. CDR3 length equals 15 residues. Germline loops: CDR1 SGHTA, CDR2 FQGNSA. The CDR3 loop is CASSLGLAGGGEQFF.

CDR3 sequence reads: CSATGANTGELFF. The genes are TRBV29-1 and TRBJ2-2; TCRdb outputs TRBD1, but without DNA this stays unchecked. The CDR3 is 13 residues long. Germline CDR1 is SQVTM and CDR2 is ANQGSEA.

The CDR3 sequence is CASSLAGEHNEQFF. V gene TRBV28 combines with J gene TRBJ2-1; TCRdb returns TRBD1, unconfirmable since there is no DNA. Looked up from germline, CDR1 is MDHEN and CDR2 is SYDVKM. The CDR3 runs to 14 residues.

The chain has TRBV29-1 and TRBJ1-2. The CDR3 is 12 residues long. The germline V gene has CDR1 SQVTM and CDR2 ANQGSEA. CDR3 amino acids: CSVEIGTYGYTF.

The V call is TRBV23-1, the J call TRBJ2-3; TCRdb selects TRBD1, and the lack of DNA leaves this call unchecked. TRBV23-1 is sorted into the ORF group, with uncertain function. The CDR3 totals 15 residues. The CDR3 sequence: CASSQGRGRTDTQYF.

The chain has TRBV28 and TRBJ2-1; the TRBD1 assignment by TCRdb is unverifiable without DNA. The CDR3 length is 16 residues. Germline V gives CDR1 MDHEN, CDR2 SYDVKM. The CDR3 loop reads CASSRNGGFSYNEQFF.

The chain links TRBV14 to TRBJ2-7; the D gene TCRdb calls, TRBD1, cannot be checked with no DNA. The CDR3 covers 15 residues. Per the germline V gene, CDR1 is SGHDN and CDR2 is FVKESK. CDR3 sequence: CASSQSPGARHEQYF.

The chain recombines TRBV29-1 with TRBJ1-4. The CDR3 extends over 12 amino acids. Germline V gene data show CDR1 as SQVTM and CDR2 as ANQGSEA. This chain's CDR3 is CSVVGEDEKLFF.

The chain's CDR3 is CASSQGLAEQFF. V gene TRBV12-3 or TRBV12-4 combines with J gene TRBJ2-1; the D call from TCRdb, TRBD2, cannot be confirmed without DNA. There are 12 residues in the CDR3.

The CDR3 region is CASSFRQASYEQYF. V is TRBV7-6 and J is TRBJ2-7; TCRdb designates TRBD1, a call that cannot be tested without DNA. Germline CDR1 is SGHVS and CDR2 is FNYEAQ. This CDR3 spans 14 amino acids.